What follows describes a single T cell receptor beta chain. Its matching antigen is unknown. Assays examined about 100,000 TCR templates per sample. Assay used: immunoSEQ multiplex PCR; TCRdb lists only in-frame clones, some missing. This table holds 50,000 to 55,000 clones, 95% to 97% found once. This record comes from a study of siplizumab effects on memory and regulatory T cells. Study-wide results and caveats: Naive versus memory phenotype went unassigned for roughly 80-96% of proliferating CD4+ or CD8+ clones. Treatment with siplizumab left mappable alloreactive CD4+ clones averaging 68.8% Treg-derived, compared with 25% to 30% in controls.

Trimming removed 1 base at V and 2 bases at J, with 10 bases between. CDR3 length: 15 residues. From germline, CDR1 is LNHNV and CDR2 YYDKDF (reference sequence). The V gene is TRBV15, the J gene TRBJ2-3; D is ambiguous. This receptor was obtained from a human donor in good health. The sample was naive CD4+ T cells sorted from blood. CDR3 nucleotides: TGTGCCACCAGCAGAGCTTTGGCAGCCACAGATACGCAGTATTTT. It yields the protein CATSRALAATDTQYF.